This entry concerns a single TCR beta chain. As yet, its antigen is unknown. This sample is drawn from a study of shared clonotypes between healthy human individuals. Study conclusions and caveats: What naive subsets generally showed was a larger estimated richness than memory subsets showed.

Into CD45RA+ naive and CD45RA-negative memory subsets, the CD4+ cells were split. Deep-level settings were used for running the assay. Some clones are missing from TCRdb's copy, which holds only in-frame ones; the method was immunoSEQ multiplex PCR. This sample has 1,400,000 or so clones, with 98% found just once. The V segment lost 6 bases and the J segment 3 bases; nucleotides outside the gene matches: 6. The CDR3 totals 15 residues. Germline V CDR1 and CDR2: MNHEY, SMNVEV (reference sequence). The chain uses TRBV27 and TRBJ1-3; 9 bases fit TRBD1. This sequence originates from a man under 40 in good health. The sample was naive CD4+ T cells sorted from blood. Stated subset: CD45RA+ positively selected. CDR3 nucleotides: TGTGCCAGCAGCCCACAGGGGGCCTTTGGAAACACCATATATTTT. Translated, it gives CASSPQGAFGNTIYF.